Sequencing of this T cell receptor (beta chain) was carried out in a study of tumor-infiltrating lymphocytes in primary liver carcinoma. On the study more broadly: Staged T1-T3 N0M0, the tumors had sizes that ranged from roughly 4.2 to 10 cm across. Study-level points and caveats: Overlap in tumor-adjacent and tumor-blood pairs fell below that of tumor region pairs.

On this clonotype: The antigen remains undetermined. The final CDR3 position lacks the conserved phenylalanine or tryptophan, pointing to a likely read error.

Trimming removed 1 base from V and 4 bases from J, with 10 bases in between. This CDR3 comprises 14 residues. Germline V gives CDR1 MNHNS, CDR2 SASEGT. The source material, 20-30 mg of unsorted bulk tissue, was used to co-extract RNA and DNA. Surgical resection was the treatment these patients received for primary liver carcinoma. Using a constant-region primer together with ProtoScript II reverse transcriptase, TCR beta cDNA was made from approximately 0.55 ug of total RNA. What produced the TCR beta libraries was three nested multiplex PCR rounds using slightly modified ARM-PCR. In the first two PCR rounds, TRBV1-TRBV30 forward primers were paired with a C-beta reverse primer, and each round lasted approximately 9 cycles. TCRdb re-called the multiplex PCR reads with MiXCR, one entry per CDR3 protein. The sample has 85,000 to 100,000 distinct CDR3 sequences, 55% to 75% seen once; the top ten hold around 25%.

The sequencing sample was made of tumor-adjacent normal liver tissue. This clonotype was sampled from a man in his forties or fifties with primary liver carcinoma and hepatitis B virus infection. The V call is TRBV6-1, the J call TRBJ1-1, with D perhaps matching TRBD1 (5 bases). CDR3: CASSEVRVTTEAFL. The CDR3 DNA reads as TGTGCCAGCAGTGAAGTCAGGGTTACCACTGAAGCTTTCCTT.